A selection of T cell receptor gamma chains follows, all from one sample in a study of γδ T cells in repeated Plasmodium falciparum infection. TCRdb called clones from the multiplex PCR reads again using CATT. The sample consists of approximately 25,000 gamma-chain clones, under 3% of them appearing once. Sequencing was performed on gamma-delta T cells from blood. The source is a pool of human donors (malaria-infected and uninfected, not separated). Each CDR3 is given with its conserved first and last residue. Each size is how often the clone was seen (once, few, many) or a class if it is expanded.

size: many; J: TRGJ1/TRGJ2; V: TRGV9; CDR3: CALWEVTSYYKKLF; DNA: TGTGCCTTGTGGGAGGTCACCTCTTATTATAAGAAACTCTTT
size: medium-sized; J: TRGJ1/TRGJ2; V: TRGV4; CDR3: CATWDGPSYKKLF; DNA: TGTGCCACCTGGGATGGGCCCTCTTATAAGAAACTCTTT
size: many; J: TRGJ1/TRGJ2; V: TRGV3; CDR3: CATWALNYYKKLF; DNA: TGTGCCACCTGGGCGCTAAATTATTATAAGAAACTCTTT
size: many; J: TRGJ1/TRGJ2; V: TRGV9; CDR3: CALWEVQGNYYKKLF; DNA: TGTGCCTTGTGGGAGGTCCAAGGTAATTATTATAAGAAACTCTTT
size: many; J: TRGJ1/TRGJ2; V: TRGV3; CDR3: CATWDRAWNYYKKLF; DNA: TGTGCCACCTGGGACAGGGCTTGGAATTATTATAAGAAACTCTTT
size: medium-sized; J: TRGJ1/TRGJ2; V: TRGV9; CDR3: CALWEPHRVKKLF; DNA: TGTGCCTTGTGGGAGCCCCATCGTGTTAAGAAACTCTTT
size: many; J: TRGJ1/TRGJ2; V: TRGV4; CDR3: CATWDSLSYKKLF; DNA: TGTGCCACCTGGGACAGTTTAAGTTATAAGAAACTCTTT
size: many; J: TRGJ1/TRGJ2; V: TRGV2; CDR3: CATWDHTNYKKLF; DNA: TGTGCCACCTGGGACCATACTAATTATAAGAAACTCTTT
size: many; J: TRGJ1/TRGJ2; V: TRGV2; CDR3: CATWDSPNYYKKLF; DNA: TGTGCCACCTGGGACTCCCCGAATTATTATAAGAAACTCTTT
size: many; J: TRGJ1/TRGJ2; V: TRGV9; CDR3: CALWVGSYYKKLF; DNA: TGTGCCTTGTGGGTGGGGAGTTATTATAAGAAACTCTTT
size: many; J: TRGJ1/TRGJ2; V: TRGV9; CDR3: CALWEECSYYKKLF; DNA: TGTGCCTTGTGGGAGGAATGCTCCTATTATAAGAAACTCTTT
size: many; J: TRGJP2; V: TRGV3; CDR3: CATWEGSDWIKTF; DNA: TGTGCCACCTGGGAGGGGAGTGATTGGATCAAGACGTTT
size: many; J: TRGJ1/TRGJ2; V: TRGV2; CDR3: CATWVVYYKKLF; DNA: TGTGCCACCTGGGTTGTTTATTATAAGAAACTCTTT
size: many; J: TRGJ1/TRGJ2; V: TRGV8; CDR3: CATWQNSTGGYFYYKKLF; DNA: TGTGCCACCTGGCAAAACTCTACTGGGGGGTATTTTTATTATAAGAAACTCTTT
size: many; J: TRGJ1/TRGJ2; V: TRGV2; CDR3: CATWDSSYHYKKLF; DNA: TGTGCCACCTGGGACTCTTCTTATCATTATAAGAAACTCTTT
size: many; J: TRGJ1/TRGJ2; V: TRGV8; CDR3: CATWNRLGGYYKKLF; DNA: TGTGCCACCTGGAATAGGCTGGGGGGTTATTATAAGAAACTCTTT
size: many; J: TRGJ1/TRGJ2; V: TRGV2; CDR3: CATWDVHYKKLF; DNA: TGTGCCACCTGGGACGTCCATTATAAGAAACTCTTT
size: many; J: TRGJ1/TRGJ2; V: TRGV3; CDR3: CATWDPLNYYKKLF; DNA: TGTGCCACCTGGGACCCGTTGAATTATTATAAGAAACTCTTT
size: many; J: TRGJ1/TRGJ2; V: TRGV5; CDR3: CATWDRRPSSNYYKKLF; DNA: TGTGCCACCTGGGACAGGCGCCCCTCTTCGAATTATTATAAGAAACTCTTT
size: many; J: TRGJ1/TRGJ2; V: TRGV5; CDR3: CATWDRRFYYKKLF; DNA: TGTGCCACCTGGGACAGGCGCTTTTATTATAAGAAACTCTTT
size: many; J: TRGJ1/TRGJ2; V: TRGV3; CDR3: CATWDYSNKKLF; DNA: TGTGCCACCTGGGATTATTCCAATAAGAAACTCTTT
size: many; J: TRGJP; V: TRGV9; CDR3: CALWEDQGELGKKIKVF; DNA: TGTGCCTTGTGGGAGGATCAAGGAGAGTTGGGCAAAAAAATCAAGGTATTT
size: many; J: TRGJ1/TRGJ2; V: TRGV4; CDR3: CATWDGWVKGFKKLF; DNA: TGTGCCACCTGGGATGGGTGGGTGAAGGGGTTTAAGAAACTCTTT
size: medium-sized; J: TRGJ1/TRGJ2; V: TRGV9; CDR3: CALWEVPLRKLF; DNA: TGTGCCTTGTGGGAGGTGCCATTGAGGAAACTCTTT
size: many; J: TRGJ1/TRGJ2; V: TRGV3; CDR3: CATWDRRYYKKLF; DNA: TGTGCCACCTGGGACAGGCGCTATTATAAGAAACTCTTT
size: many; J: TRGJ1/TRGJ2; V: TRGV9; CDR3: CALWDLPSHKKLF; DNA: TGTGCCTTGTGGGACTTGCCGTCTCATAAGAAACTCTTT
size: many; J: TRGJ1/TRGJ2; V: TRGV3; CDR3: CATWDTRYYKKLF; DNA: TGTGCCACCTGGGACACACGTTATTATAAGAAGCTCTTT
size: many; J: TRGJ1/TRGJ2; V: TRGV5; CDR3: CATWPKTAGCCAKLF; DNA: TGTGCCACCTGGCCGAAAACCGCAGGGTGTTGCGCGAAACTCTTT
size: many; J: TRGJ1/TRGJ2; V: TRGV3; CDR3: CATWDRPRKLF; DNA: TGTGCCACCTGGGACAGGCCGAGGAAACTCTTT
size: many; J: TRGJ1/TRGJ2; V: TRGV8; CDR3: CATWAEYYKKLF; DNA: TGTGCCACCTGGGCCGAATATTATAAGAAACTCTTT
size: medium-sized; J: TRGJ1/TRGJ2; V: TRGV3; CDR3: CATWDRLFYKKLF; DNA: TGTGCCACCTGGGACAGGCTTTTTTATAAGAAACTCTTT
size: many; J: TRGJ1/TRGJ2; V: TRGV8; CDR3: CATWDSPISYKKLF; DNA: TGTGCCACCTGGGATAGTCCAATTTCTTATAAGAAACTCTTT
size: medium-sized; J: TRGJ1/TRGJ2; V: TRGV2; CDR3: CATWDASFYYKKLF; DNA: TGTGCCACCTGGGACGCTTCTTTTTATTATAAGAAACTCTTT
size: many; J: TRGJP1; V: TRGV2; CDR3: CATWDGLWWFKIF; DNA: TGTGCCACCTGGGACGGGCTTTGGTGGTTCAAGATATTT
size: many; J: TRGJ1/TRGJ2; V: TRGV4; CDR3: CATWDQGFYYKKLF; DNA: TGTGCCACCTGGGATCAAGGGTTTTATTATAAGAAACTCTTT
size: medium-sized; J: TRGJ1/TRGJ2; V: TRGV4; CDR3: CATWESYYKKLF; DNA: TGTGCCACCTGGGAGAGTTATTATAAGAAACTCTTT
size: many; J: TRGJP2; V: TRGV5; CDR3: CATWDVRSDWIKTF; DNA: TGTGCCACCTGGGACGTACGTAGTGATTGGATCAAGACGTTT
size: medium-sized; J: TRGJ1/TRGJ2; V: TRGV9; CDR3: CACLPYYKKLF; DNA: TGTGCCTGCCTACCGTATTATAAGAAACTCTTT
size: many; J: TRGJP2; V: TRGV8; CDR3: CATWGLVRSDWIKTF; DNA: TGTGCCACCTGGGGATTGGTCCGTAGTGATTGGATCAAGACGTTT
size: many; J: TRGJP2; V: TRGV3; CDR3: CATWGPRSDWIKTF; DNA: TGTGCCACCTGGGGCCCTCGTAGTGATTGGATCAAGACGTTT
size: medium-sized; J: TRGJ1/TRGJ2; V: TRGV9; CDR3: CALWEDKKLF; DNA: TGTGCCTTGTGGGAGGATAAGAAACTCTTT
size: many; J: TRGJ1/TRGJ2; V: TRGV8; CDR3: CATWALRKKLF; DNA: TGTGCCACCTGGGCCCTACGTAAGAAACTCTTT
size: many; J: TRGJ1/TRGJ2; V: TRGV8; CDR3: CATWANGGYYKKLF; DNA: TGTGCCACCTGGGCCAATGGAGGTTATTATAAGAAACTCTTT
size: many; J: TRGJP2; V: TRGV4; CDR3: CATWDGPGSDWIKTF; DNA: TGTGCCACCTGGGATGGGCCAGGAAGTGATTGGATCAAGACGTTT
size: many; J: TRGJ1/TRGJ2; V: TRGV9; CDR3: CALWEDKEVF; DNA: TGTGCCTTGTGGGAGGATAAAGAAGTCTTT
size: many; J: TRGJ1/TRGJ2; V: TRGV4; CDR3: CATWDVKLF; DNA: TGTGCCACCTGGGATGTTAAACTCTTT
size: many; J: TRGJ1/TRGJ2; V: TRGV3; CDR3: CATWDRRDNYKKLF; DNA: TGTGCCACCTGGGACAGGCGCGATAATTATAAGAAACTCTTT
size: many; J: TRGJP2; V: TRGV4; CDR3: CTTWDGPCWIKTF; DNA: TGTACCACCTGGGATGGGCCATGTTGGATCAAGACGTTT
size: many; J: TRGJ1/TRGJ2; V: TRGV4; CDR3: CATWVIRNSLAVEQHLILF; DNA: NA
size: many; J: TRGJ1/TRGJ2; V: TRGV9; CDR3: CALWEVCGGKKLF; DNA: TGTGCCTTGTGGGAGGTGTGTGGGGGTAAGAAACTCTTT
size: many; J: TRGJ1/TRGJ2; V: TRGV3; CDR3: CATWDSVYYKKLF; DNA: TGTGCCACCTGGGACTCTGTTTATTATAAGAAACTCTTT
size: many; J: TRGJ1/TRGJ2; V: TRGV9; CDR3: CALWEVGKKLF; DNA: TGTGCCTTGTGGGAGGTGGGTAAGAAACTCTTT
size: many; J: TRGJ1/TRGJ2; V: TRGV8; CDR3: CATWDKKGKKLF; DNA: TGTGCCACCTGGGATAAGAAGGGTAAGAAACTCTTT
size: many; J: TRGJ1/TRGJ2; V: TRGV3; CDR3: CATWDRRGYKKLF; DNA: TGTGCCACCTGGGACAGGCGAGGTTATAAGAAACTCTTT
size: many; J: TRGJ1/TRGJ2; V: TRGV9; CDR3: CALWEVSNQVPWNYYKKLF; DNA: TGTGCCTTGTGGGAGGTTTCCAATCAGGTCCCCTGGAATTATTATAAGAAACTCTTT